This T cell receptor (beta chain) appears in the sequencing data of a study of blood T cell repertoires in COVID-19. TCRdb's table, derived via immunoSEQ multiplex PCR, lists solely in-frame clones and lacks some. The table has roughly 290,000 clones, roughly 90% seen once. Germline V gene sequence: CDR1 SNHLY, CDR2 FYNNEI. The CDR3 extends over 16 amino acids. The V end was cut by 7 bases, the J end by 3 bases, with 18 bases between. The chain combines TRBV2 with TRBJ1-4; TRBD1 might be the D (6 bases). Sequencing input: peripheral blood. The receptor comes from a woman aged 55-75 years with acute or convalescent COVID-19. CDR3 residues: CASTERGAVANEKLFF. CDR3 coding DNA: TGTGCCAGCACCGAGCGGGGGGCAGTGGCTAATGAAAAACTGTTTTTT.